The 2 T cell receptor beta chains listed next were all sequenced from one sample in a study of OX40 agonist ivuxolimab in advanced cancers. Data came from immunoSEQ multiplex PCR; TCRdb stores just in-frame clones and leaves some out. The sample records about 8,700 clones, about 88% being singletons. The input for sequencing was CD4+ or CD8+ T cells sorted from blood, taken in a trial of the OX40 agonist ivuxolimab. All receptors derive from an adult with an advanced solid tumor such as melanoma, head and neck, liver or kidney cancer.

The genes are TRBV6-1 and TRBJ1-1, with D tentatively TRBD1 (5 bases). Trimming removed 3 bases from V and 4 bases from J, with 15 bases in between. CDR3 length equals 15 residues. Germline V gene lookup returns CDR1 MNHNS and CDR2 SASEGT. The CDR3 DNA follows: TGTGCCAGCAGTGAGGCTTTATCAGGGTTCACTGAAGCTTTCTTT. It encodes CASSEALSGFTEAFF.

The rearrangement joins TRBV6-4 to TRBJ2-7; 7 bases fit TRBD2. There are 14 residues in the CDR3. CDR1 MRHNA and CDR2 SNTAGT come from the germline V gene. V was clipped by 11 bases and J by 1 base; unmatched bases: 11. In DNA form, the CDR3 reads TGTGCCTTCTGGGGGGGGACGCCTTCCTACGAGCAGTACTTC. It codes for CAFWGGTPSYEQYF.